The 24 T cell receptor beta chains listed next were all sequenced from one sample in a study of immune evolution from preneoplasia to lung adenocarcinoma. The protocol was immunoSEQ multiplex PCR, while the TCRdb copy is restricted to in-frame clones and leaves out a portion. This sample carries about 7,000 clones, 78% of them seen once, and the ten largest clones take approximately 6.6%. Source material: FFPE adjacent normal lung tissue. These receptors were obtained from a person in their sixties or seventies with lung adenocarcinoma.

This sequence joins TRBV19 and TRBJ2-5; D ambiguous. V lost 7 bases, J lost 1 base, and 13 bases lay in between. There are 14 residues in the CDR3. CDR1 is LNHDA, CDR2 SQIVND, per germline (reference sequence). Written as DNA, the CDR3 is TGTGCCAGTACCCCGACCGGACCCCAAGAGACCCAGTACTTC. Protein: CASTPTGPQETQYF.

This chain links TRBV18 with TRBJ2-1, with 12 bases identical to TRBD2. This CDR3 is 17 amino acids long. Per the germline V gene, CDR1 is KGHSH and CDR2 is LQKENI. J gave up 7 bases and V 6 bases, and 13 bases lay outside the gene matches. The CDR3 is CASSSAPGLAGMNEQFF. The CDR3 region has the DNA TGTGCCAGCTCGTCTGCTCCGGGACTAGCGGGCATGAATGAGCAGTTCTTC.

This clone occurred a few times. This sequence joins TRBV5-1 and TRBJ1-1, with 12 bases aligning to TRBD1. CDR3 length: 17 amino acids. Germline-derived CDR1 and CDR2 are SGHRS and YFSETQ. V lost 4 bases, J lost 3 bases, and 10 bases stayed unmatched. This chain's CDR3 is CASSLTGTGGGYTEAFF. The DNA of the CDR3 is TGCGCCAGCAGCCTTACCGGGACAGGGGGCGGGTACACTGAAGCTTTCTTT.

V and J are TRBV7-9 and TRBJ2-7; 9 bases align to TRBD1. This CDR3 has 16 amino acids. CDR1 is SEHNR and CDR2 is FQNEAQ in the germline V gene (reference sequence). With 5 bases clipped from V and 2 bases from J, the junction kept 10 bases outside the gene matches. The CDR3 DNA follows: TGTGCCAGCAGCGGACGAAGCGGGACAGGGCCCTACGAGCAGTACGTC. Protein product: CASSGRSGTGPYEQYV.

The chain is built from TRBV6-5 and TRBJ2-7; 7 bases fit TRBD2. The CDR3 extends over 14 amino acids. J gave up 2 bases and V 8 bases, and 9 bases lay outside the gene matches. Germline CDR1 reads MNHEY; CDR2 reads SVGAGI. The CDR3 region has the DNA TGTGCCAGCGCAATGGGGGGGGGTCCCTACGAGCAGTACTTC. It is translated as CASAMGGGPYEQYF.

The V gene is TRBV5-1, the J gene TRBJ2-2; no firm D call. From germline, CDR1 is SGHRS and CDR2 YFSETQ. V dropped 1 base and J dropped 2 bases, with 9 bases sitting between them. The CDR3 has 15 residues. CDR3 in amino acids: CASSLIGFNTGELFF. The CDR3 DNA reads as TGCGCCAGCAGCTTGATTGGGTTCAACACCGGGGAGCTGTTTTTT.

V gene TRBV2 combines with J gene TRBJ2-3; 7 nucleotides align to TRBD2. The CDR3 extends over 14 amino acids. The germline gives CDR1 SNHLY, CDR2 FYNNEI. V lost 8 bases, J lost 4 bases, and 9 bases stayed unmatched. CDR3: CASGGGLLSDTQYF. The CDR3 nucleotides read TGTGCCAGCGGTGGGGGACTATTATCAGATACGCAGTATTTT.

V and J are TRBV28 and TRBJ2-7; D gene ambiguous. The CDR3 loop spans 11 amino acids. V was pared by 3 bases and J by 6 bases, with 6 bases between. Germline CDR1 reads MDHEN; CDR2 reads SYDVKM. As DNA, the CDR3 is TGTGCCAGCAGTTTTTTCTCCGAGCAGTACTTC. It codes for CASSFFSEQYF.

The chain couples TRBV25-1 to TRBJ1-2; 7 nucleotides line up with TRBD1. The CDR3 is 12 amino acids. With V trimmed by 8 bases and J by 4 bases, 4 bases remained unmatched. CDR1 MGHDK and CDR2 SYGVNS come from the germline V gene. CDR3 in DNA: TGTGCCAGCTCAGGGGACAGCTATGGCTACACCTTC. This encodes CASSGDSYGYTF.

This chain links TRBV9 with TRBJ2-2; D uncertain. V lost 0 bases and J 8 bases, leaving 11 bases between the germline ends. Per germline, CDR1 SGDLS and CDR2 YYNGEE. The CDR3 totals 14 residues. The CDR3 DNA reads as TGTGCCAGCAGCGTAGCGAGTGGTGGGGGGGAGCTGTTTTTT. Residues: CASSVASGGGELFF.

This clone was seen a few times. The chain couples TRBV19 to TRBJ2-1; the match to TRBD2 covers 8 bases. J was trimmed by 6 bases and V by 3 bases; bases with no gene match: 7. Germline V gene sequence: CDR1 LNHDA, CDR2 SQIVND (reference sequence). The CDR3 spans 15 residues. CDR3 protein: CASSMSAGDGNEQFF. CDR3 in DNA: TGTGCCAGTAGTATGTCAGCGGGAGACGGCAATGAGCAGTTCTTC.

The genes are TRBV30 and TRBJ2-7; no clear D gene. Germline V gene data show CDR1 as GTSNPN and CDR2 as SVGIG (reference sequence). The CDR3 runs to 14 residues. V lost 5 bases to trimming and J lost 5 bases, with 19 bases between them. The CDR3 loop reads CAWAPFPGANEQYF. CDR3 DNA: TGTGCCTGGGCCCCATTTCCAGGAGCAAACGAGCAGTACTTC.

This clone turned up a few times. CDR3 DNA sequence: TGTGCCAGCAGCTTGGGGGGGGTTGTTTGGGAGACCCAGTACTTC. Amino acid sequence: CASSLGGVVWETQYF. The V and J genes are TRBV5-6 and TRBJ2-5; D is perhaps TRBD2 (6 bases). Trimming pared 0 bases from V and 5 bases from J, leaving 14 bases between. This CDR3 spans 15 amino acids. CDR1 and CDR2 (germline): SGHDT, YYEEEE. Using reference TRBV5-6 and TRBJ2-5 for the parts outside the CDR3, the full variable domain is DAGVTQSPTHLIKTRGQQVTLRCSPKSGHDTVSWYQQALGQGPQFIFQYYEEEERQRGNFPDRFSGHQFPNYSSELNVNALLLGDSALYLCASSLGGVVWETQYFGPGTRLLVL.

The V gene is TRBV9, the J gene TRBJ2-7, with a tentative D call TRBD2 (6 bases). The CDR3 is 15 residues long. The germline CDR1 and CDR2 sequences are SGDLS and YYNGEE. V gave up 4 bases and J gave up 5 bases, with 19 bases separating them. In nucleotides, the CDR3 is TGTGCCAGCAGCTCCGAGGGGTCAGGAGGGAACGAGCAGTACTTC. Protein: CASSSEGSGGNEQYF.

V gene TRBV4-1 combines with J gene TRBJ2-5, with 9 bases fitting TRBD2. V dropped 4 bases and J dropped 0; count of bases not matched to a gene: 21. The V gene's germline CDR1 is MGHRA and CDR2 YSYEKL. This CDR3 spans 21 amino acids. In DNA, the CDR3 is TGCGCCAGCAGCCCTTCTATAATATCTAGCGGGACCTTTTCGTACCAAGAGACCCAGTACTTC. It is translated as CASSPSIISSGTFSYQETQYF.

The chain uses TRBV6-4 and TRBJ2-6; unclear D gene. V was shortened by 6 bases and J by 0 bases, with 6 bases between the two germline ends. The germline V gene has CDR1 MRHNA and CDR2 SNTAGT. This CDR3 is 14 amino acids long. The chain's CDR3 is CASRLSSGANVLTF. The CDR3 DNA follows: TGTGCCAGCAGACTGAGCTCTGGGGCCAACGTCCTGACTTTC.

V and J are TRBV15 and TRBJ2-2; possibly TRBD1 or TRBD2 for D (7 bases each). In germline, CDR1 is LNHNV, CDR2 YYDKDF (reference sequence). Deletions cut 0 bases from V and 5 bases from J, with 16 bases between. The CDR3 covers 17 residues. The CDR3 is CATSRDLGGGGTGELFF. CDR3 DNA sequence: TGTGCCACCAGCAGAGATCTAGGGGGCGGGGGAACCGGGGAGCTGTTTTTT.

By sample fraction, this clone is medium-sized. The chain recombines TRBV28 with TRBJ1-2; 8 nucleotides line up with TRBD1. Trimming cost V 7 bases and J 3 bases; bases outside gene matches: 7. Germline CDR1 and CDR2: MDHEN and SYDVKM. The CDR3 runs to 14 residues. The CDR3 spells CASILQGAHYGYTF. The CDR3 DNA sequence: TGTGCCAGCATCTTGCAGGGGGCCCACTATGGCTACACCTTC.

The chain links TRBV6-5 to TRBJ2-5; TRBD2 is a possible D gene (5 bases). V was shortened by 2 bases and J by 2 bases, with 9 bases between the two germline ends. The germline CDR1 and CDR2 sequences are MNHEY and SVGAGI. This CDR3 spans 14 amino acids. Here the CDR3 DNA reads TGTGCCAGCAGTTACACCCCGGGACAAGAGACCCAGTACTTC. Translating it yields CASSYTPGQETQYF.

This sequence joins TRBV5-4 and TRBJ2-5, with 7 positions matching TRBD2. This CDR3 contains 15 residues. Per the germline V gene, CDR1 is SGHNT and CDR2 is YYREEE (reference sequence). The V and J ends lost 4 bases and 5 bases, in that order; junction bases with no gene match: 11. CDR3 amino acids: CASSTFGLDGETQYF. In DNA, the CDR3 is TGTGCCAGCAGCACTTTCGGACTAGATGGCGAGACCCAGTACTTC.

This chain connects TRBV10-3 to TRBJ1-3; D gene ambiguous. Per germline, CDR1 ENHRY and CDR2 SYGVKD. The V gene lost 8 bases and the J gene lost 0 bases, with 5 bases spanning the gap. The length of the CDR3 is 12 residues. CDR3 nucleotides: TGTGCCATCTCCACCTCTGGAAACACCATATATTTT. It translates to CAISTSGNTIYF.

This chain connects TRBV7-6 to TRBJ2-7; D is uncertain. V lost 1 base, J lost 4 bases, and 26 bases lay in between. CDR1 is SGHVS and CDR2 is FNYEAQ in the germline V gene. This CDR3 contains 19 residues. Written as DNA, the CDR3 is TGTGCCAGCAGCTTAGTTGTTGTATGGGCTACGCTAGGGCGGTACGAGCAGTACGTC. Translated: CASSLVVVWATLGRYEQYV.

The rearrangement uses TRBV13 and TRBJ2-1; 11 nucleotides align to TRBD2. Germline V lookup: CDR1 PRHDT, CDR2 FYEKMQ (reference sequence). V was pared by 2 bases and J by 6 bases, with 3 bases of the junction left unmatched. The CDR3 is 15 residues long. The CDR3 loop reads CASSLRLAGSNEQFF. In DNA, the CDR3 is TGTGCCAGCAGCTTAAGACTAGCGGGGTCCAATGAGCAGTTCTTC.

CDR3 amino acids: CASSESGGRAADTQYF. As DNA, the CDR3 is TGTGCCAGCAGTGAATCTGGAGGGAGGGCCGCGGATACGCAGTATTTT. The J gene is TRBJ2-3, the V gene TRBV25-1; 7 bases map to TRBD2. Germline values: CDR1 MGHDK, CDR2 SYGVNS. V lost 1 base and J lost 6; bases outside the gene matches: 10. CDR3 length equals 16 residues.